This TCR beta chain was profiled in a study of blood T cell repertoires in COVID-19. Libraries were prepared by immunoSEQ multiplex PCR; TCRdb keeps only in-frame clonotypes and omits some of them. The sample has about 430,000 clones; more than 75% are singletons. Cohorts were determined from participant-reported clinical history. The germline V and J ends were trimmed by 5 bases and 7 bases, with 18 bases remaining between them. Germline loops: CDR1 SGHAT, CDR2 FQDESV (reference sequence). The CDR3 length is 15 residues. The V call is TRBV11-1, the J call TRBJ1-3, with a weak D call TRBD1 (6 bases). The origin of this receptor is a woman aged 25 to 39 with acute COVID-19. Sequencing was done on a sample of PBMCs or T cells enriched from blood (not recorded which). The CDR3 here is CASSRTDGPDNTIYF. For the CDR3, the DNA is TGTGCCAGCAGCCGGACAGACGGCCCGGATAACACCATATATTTT.